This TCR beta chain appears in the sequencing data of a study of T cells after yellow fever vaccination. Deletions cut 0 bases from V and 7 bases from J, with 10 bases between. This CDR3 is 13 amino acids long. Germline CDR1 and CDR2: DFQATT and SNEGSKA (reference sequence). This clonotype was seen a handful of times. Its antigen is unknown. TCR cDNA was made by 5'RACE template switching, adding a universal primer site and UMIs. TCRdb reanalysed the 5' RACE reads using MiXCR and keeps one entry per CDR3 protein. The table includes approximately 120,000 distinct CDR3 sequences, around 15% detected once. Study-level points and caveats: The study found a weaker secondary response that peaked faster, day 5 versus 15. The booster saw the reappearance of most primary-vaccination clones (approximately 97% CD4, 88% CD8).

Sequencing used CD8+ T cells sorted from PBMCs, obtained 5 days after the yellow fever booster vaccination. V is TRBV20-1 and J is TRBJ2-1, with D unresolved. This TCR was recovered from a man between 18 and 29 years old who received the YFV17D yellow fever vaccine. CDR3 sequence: CSARDKASNEQFF. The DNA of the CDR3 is TGCAGTGCTAGAGATAAAGCCAGTAATGAGCAGTTCTTC.